These 26 T cell receptor beta chains originate from one sample sequenced in a study of cytomegalovirus exposure and HLA in healthy donors. The PCR contained 60 Vbeta and 13 Jbeta primers. Data came from immunoSEQ multiplex PCR; TCRdb stores just in-frame clones and leaves some out. Here the sample spans roughly 93,000 clones, roughly 78% being singletons. Sequenced material: PBMCs. Receptor source: a man between 25 and 39 years old in good health and CMV-seronegative.

The J gene is TRBJ2-3, the V gene TRBV6-4; D is undetermined. CDR1 and CDR2 from the germline V gene are MRHNA and SNTAGT. V lost 0 bases and J lost 2, with 3 bases in between. CDR3 length: 13 residues. Here the CDR3 DNA reads TGTGCCAGCAGTGACTCCATCACAGATACGCAGTATTTT. Protein sequence: CASSDSITDTQYF.

The rearrangement links TRBV6-6 to TRBJ2-7; 9 positions match TRBD1. The CDR3 has 13 amino acids. Germline CDR1 MNHNY, CDR2 SVGAGI (reference sequence). V was pared by 5 bases and J by 2 bases, with 1 base of the junction left unmatched. CDR3 sequence: CASSRDRAYEQYF. The CDR3 region has the DNA TGTGCCAGCAGTCGGGACAGGGCCTACGAGCAGTACTTC.

The chain uses TRBV5-1 and TRBJ1-1, with D tentatively TRBD1 (6 bases). Germline V lookup: CDR1 SGHRS, CDR2 YFSETQ. This CDR3 comprises 14 residues. Trimming stripped 4 bases from V and 0 bases from J, with 10 bases between. The CDR3 protein is CASSRQAVNTEAFF. CDR3 nucleotides: TGCGCCAGCAGCAGACAGGCGGTGAACACTGAAGCTTTCTTT.

This clone was recorded once. One end of the junction is discordant with germline, which a read error may explain. The chain joins TRBV7-9 to TRBJ2-1, with D unresolved. Per the germline V gene, CDR1 is SEHNR and CDR2 is FQNEAQ (reference sequence). There are 12 residues in the CDR3. This chain's CDR3 is CSSSLADNEQFF. DNA of the CDR3: TGTTCCAGCAGCTTGGCAGACAATGAGCAGTTCTTC.

Comment on this clone: This likely comes from a read error, as the CDR3 has no conserved phenylalanine or tryptophan at its end. It is unclear where the CDR3 begins or ends on the DNA, so no DNA is shown, and the CDR3 is as TCRdb lists it. The genes are TRBV2 and TRBJ2-7; the table's D call of TRBD1 was not tested on the DNA. Germline values: CDR1 SNHLY, CDR2 FYNNEI. The CDR3 is made up of 10 amino acids, end residues included. This CDR3 is CASSRTVISL.

This clone was found once. The rearrangement links TRBV11-2 to TRBJ2-5; D unclear. The CDR3 runs 16 residues. Germline CDR1 SGHAT, CDR2 FQNNGV. V dropped 1 base and J dropped 0 bases, with 12 bases sitting between them. CDR3 in DNA: TGTGCCAGCAGCTTAGGAGGCAGCCCTAACCAAGAGACCCAGTACTTC. It yields the protein CASSLGGSPNQETQYF.

This chain links TRBV4-3 with TRBJ1-2; D uncertain. The CDR3 contains 12 residues. In germline, CDR1 is LGHNA, CDR2 YSLEER. V was clipped by 1 base and J by 8 bases, with 8 bases between them. The CDR3 spells CASSQVRGGYTF. In DNA form, the CDR3 reads TGCGCCAGCAGCCAAGTTCGAGGGGGCTACACCTTC.

The V call is TRBV27, the J call TRBJ2-1, with 7 bases aligning to TRBD1. The CDR3 is made up of 15 amino acids. Unmatched junction bases numbered 1, after V lost 0 bases and J lost 2 bases. CDR1 is MNHEY and CDR2 is SMNVEV in the germline V gene (reference sequence). Here the CDR3 DNA reads TGTGCCAGCAGTTTATCTACAGGGGCCTACAATGAGCAGTTCTTC. This gives the protein CASSLSTGAYNEQFF.

This chain connects TRBV7-9 to TRBJ2-7; D might be TRBD1 (5 bases). The CDR3 is 15 residues long. CDR1 SEHNR and CDR2 FQNEAQ come from the germline V gene (reference sequence). V lost 1 base, J lost 3 bases, and 13 bases lay in between. The DNA for the CDR3 is TGTGCCAGCAGCTTAGAAGGGGTTTCCGACTACGAGCAGTACTTC. Amino acids: CASSLEGVSDYEQYF.

This clone has more than one count but fewer than ten. The chain recombines TRBV27 with TRBJ2-2; D uncertain. This CDR3 comprises 13 residues. The V gene's germline CDR1 is MNHEY and CDR2 SMNVEV (reference sequence). Trimming shortened V by 3 bases and J by 0 bases, and 2 bases separated the two germline ends. The CDR3 sequence: CASSFTNTGELFF. DNA of the CDR3: TGTGCCAGCAGTTTTACGAACACCGGGGAGCTGTTTTTT.

The chain joins TRBV28 to TRBJ1-1; 7 positions agree with TRBD1. V was pared by 5 bases and J by 3 bases, with 6 bases of the junction left unmatched. CDR3 length equals 14 residues. Germline CDR1 and CDR2: MDHEN and SYDVKM. As DNA, the CDR3 is TGTGCCAGCAGTAGACAAGGGGGCGACACTGAAGCTTTCTTT. This encodes CASSRQGGDTEAFF.

Regarding this clone: At one end the junction does not follow the germline gene, possibly because of a read error. The chain combines TRBV6-1 with TRBJ1-4; 7 nucleotides align to TRBD1. There are 13 residues in the CDR3. CDR1 is MNHNS and CDR2 is SASEGT in the germline V gene. CDR3 nucleotide sequence: TGTGCCGGCAGGGACAGCTCTAGGGAAAAACTGTTTTTT. Translation: CAGRDSSREKLFF.

V gene TRBV11-2 combines with J gene TRBJ2-2; 7 nucleotides align to TRBD1. V was clipped by 2 bases and J by 4 bases; unmatched bases: 4. This CDR3 is built from 15 residues. In germline, CDR1 is SGHAT, CDR2 FQNNGV. In DNA form, the CDR3 reads TGTGCCAGCAGCTTACGACAGGGCGTCACCGGGGAGCTGTTTTTT. It yields the protein CASSLRQGVTGELFF.

V gene TRBV5-1 combines with J gene TRBJ2-1; 11 positions match TRBD2. V dropped 4 bases and J dropped 5; count of bases not matched to a gene: 5. The CDR3 is made up of 15 amino acids. Per germline, CDR1 SGHRS and CDR2 YFSETQ. The CDR3 spells CASSLGLAGNNEQFF. In DNA, the CDR3 is TGCGCCAGCAGCCTCGGACTAGCGGGCAACAATGAGCAGTTCTTC.

V is TRBV28 and J is TRBJ1-2; D unclear. V shed 5 bases and J shed 6 bases, with 13 bases lying between them. This CDR3 contains 13 residues. The germline V gene has CDR1 MDHEN and CDR2 SYDVKM. The CDR3, as DNA: TGTGCCAGCAGTACGACCGACTCGAATGGCTACACCTTC. Protein: CASSTTDSNGYTF.

The genes are TRBV14 and TRBJ2-1; no reliable D call. Germline V gene lookup returns CDR1 SGHDN and CDR2 FVKESK. V was cut by 1 base and J by 10 bases, with 14 bases left in between. This CDR3 has 14 residues. The CDR3 reads CASSQALGFTEQFF. In DNA, the CDR3 is TGTGCCAGCAGCCAAGCTCTAGGCTTTACGGAGCAGTTCTTC.

V is TRBV10-3 and J is TRBJ1-2; the match to TRBD1 covers 7 bases. In germline, CDR1 is ENHRY, CDR2 SYGVKD. The CDR3 has 13 amino acids. The ends lost 6 bases at V and 7 bases at J; junction bases unmatched: 8. Written as DNA, the CDR3 is TGTGCCATCAGCGAAGACAGGGTTGGTGGCTACACCTTC. It yields the protein CAISEDRVGGYTF.

The V call is TRBV5-1, the J call TRBJ2-1, with D hard to call. V was shortened by 4 bases and J by 6 bases, with 5 bases between the two germline ends. CDR1 is SGHRS and CDR2 is YFSETQ in the germline V gene. The CDR3 spans 11 residues. CDR3 in DNA: TGCGCCAGCAGCCGGTCCAATGAGCAGTTCTTC. Amino acids: CASSRSNEQFF.

The gene calls are TRBV6-6 and TRBJ2-5, with D possibly TRBD1 on 6 matching bases. Trimming took off 6 bases at V and 5 bases at J, with 16 bases between the two ends. This CDR3 has 14 residues. Germline-derived CDR1 and CDR2 are MNHNY and SVGAGI (reference sequence). The CDR3 DNA reads TGTGCCAGCAGAGCCACAGGGCTAGGCGAGACCCAGTACTTC. Its protein product is CASRATGLGETQYF.

V usage is TRBV7-9 and J usage is TRBJ1-1; TRBD1 agrees at 9 bases. V shed 5 bases and J 7 bases; nucleotides not matched to a gene: 14. CDR1 SEHNR and CDR2 FQNEAQ come from the germline V gene (reference sequence). The CDR3 covers 16 residues. CDR3: CASSHGQGMYTSEAFF. CDR3 bases: TGTGCCAGCAGCCATGGACAGGGGATGTACACCAGTGAAGCTTTCTTT. Variable domain in full (rest from reference TRBV7-9 and TRBJ1-1): DTGVSQNPRHKITKRGQNVTFRCDPISEHNRLYWYRQTLGQGPEFLTYFQNEAQLEKSRLLSDRFSAERPKGSFSTLEIQRTEQGDSAMYLCASSHGQGMYTSEAFFGQGTRLTVV.

The V and J genes are TRBV5-1 and TRBJ2-1; 14 bases map to TRBD2. This CDR3 contains 16 residues. With V trimmed by 2 bases and J by 3 bases, 1 base remained unmatched. Germline lookup yields CDR1 SGHRS and CDR2 YFSETQ. The CDR3 protein is CASSFGLAGGYNEQFF. CDR3 DNA sequence: TGCGCCAGCAGCTTTGGACTAGCGGGGGGCTACAATGAGCAGTTCTTC.

J is TRBJ2-7 and V is TRBV25-1; the match to TRBD1 covers 8 bases. The germline gives CDR1 MGHDK, CDR2 SYGVNS. The ends lost 7 bases at V and 6 bases at J; junction bases unmatched: 14. CDR3 length equals 15 residues. The CDR3 DNA follows: TGTGCCAGCAATGACCCGGGACAGGCTCCTTCCGAGCAGTACTTC. Protein sequence: CASNDPGQAPSEQYF.

This clone has only one observation. The chain has TRBV5-6 and TRBJ1-2; weak D call: TRBD1 (6 bases). In germline, CDR1 is SGHDT, CDR2 YYEEEE. This CDR3 has 12 residues. The V gene lost 4 bases and the J gene lost 6 bases, with 10 bases spanning the gap. CDR3 in DNA: TGTGCCAGCAGCACTCAGGGGAATGGCTACACCTTC. Its protein product is CASSTQGNGYTF.

The sample holds one count of this clone. The chain recombines TRBV28 with TRBJ1-1; a possible D gene is TRBD1 (5 bases). Germline V lookup: CDR1 MDHEN, CDR2 SYDVKM. Deletions cut 5 bases from V and 2 bases from J, with 15 bases between. The CDR3 sequence is 15 residues long. The CDR3 reads CASSQFPTVNTEAFF. The CDR3 DNA follows: TGTGCCAGCAGTCAGTTTCCGACAGTCAACACTGAAGCTTTCTTT.

V gene TRBV7-2 combines with J gene TRBJ1-6; 7 nucleotides line up with TRBD1. This CDR3 comprises 16 residues. Losses at the gene ends were 4 bases for V and 4 bases for J; bases not matched to a gene: 7. The germline V gene encodes CDR1 SGHTA and CDR2 FQGNSA. CDR3 residues: CASSSKTGFYNSPLHF. The DNA of the CDR3 is TGTGCCAGCAGCTCGAAGACAGGGTTTTATAATTCACCCCTCCACTTT.

Remarks on this clone: The DNA is left out, because the CDR3 cannot be placed on it with certainty; the CDR3 is given as TCRdb lists it. The chain couples TRBV5-6 to TRBJ2-2; TRBD2, as called in the table, went unchecked against the DNA. CDR1 and CDR2 (germline): SGHDT, YYEEEE. The CDR3 region is 18 residues in length, termini included. The CDR3 loop reads CASRGLAGGLFGAGELFF.